The present entry profiles one T cell receptor (beta chain) with its context. Its specificity is not known. These data originate in a study of glioma-infiltrating T cells. The iRepertoire nested amplicon-rescue multiplex PCR amplified TCR alpha and beta CDR3s from RNA. Tissue mRNA or PBMC total RNA, roughly 95-400 ng, went into one-step reverse transcription and amplification. TCRdb processed the multiplex PCR reads anew with MiXCR; each CDR3 protein has one entry. Here the sample spans 90,000 or so distinct CDR3 sequences, about 37% being singletons. Notes on the study in general: Above-expected tissue-blood divergence occurred in all gliomas, most in low-grade ones. Only very few CDR3 sequences appeared in both tissue and blood.

V shed 0 bases and J 9 bases; nucleotides not matched to a gene: 10. CDR3 length: 15 residues. Germline V lookup: CDR1 MNHNY, CDR2 SVGAGI (reference sequence). This TCR derives from a human donor with low-grade glioma or glioblastoma, undergoing nonglioma brain surgery, or in good health (not recorded which). Sequencing was carried out using glioma tissue, nonneoplastic brain tissue, or PBMCs (not recorded which). The chain uses TRBV6-6 and TRBJ2-7, with 8 bases fitting TRBD2. CDR3 amino acids: CASSYSRAGEDTQYF. The CDR3 nucleotides read TGTGCCAGCAGTTACTCGAGAGCGGGAGAAGATACGCAGTACTTC.